These T cell receptor beta chains were read from a single sample in a study of blood T cell repertoires in COVID-19. The assay was immunoSEQ multiplex PCR, and TCRdb's table has in-frame clones only and misses some. This table has approximately 88,000 clones, around 82% appearing once. Sequenced material: peripheral blood. Receptors were obtained from a man over 45 who had recovered from COVID-19. CDR3s include the opening cysteine and the closing phenylalanine or tryptophan. The order of the fields is clone size, J gene, D gene, V gene, CDR3 DNA, CDR3 protein. The D gene is left open where the match is weak. Clone size, where shown, is once, few, many, or a class for clones that have expanded.

NA	TRBJ1-5	NA	TRBV19	TGTGCCAGTAGTATAGTTGGAGTCCGTGGCAATCAGCCCCAGCATTTT	CASSIVGVRGNQPQHF
NA	TRBJ2-1	TRBD1	TRBV19	TGTGCCAGTAGTATATGGGGGACAGGGGTCAACAATGAGCAGTTCTTC	CASSIWGTGVNNEQFF
NA	TRBJ2-3	TRBD2	TRBV5-8	TGTGCCAGCAGCTTGGGGAGGACTAGCGGGGGAGATACGCAGTATTTT	CASSLGRTSGGDTQYF
NA	TRBJ2-1	NA	TRBV6-5	TGTGCCAGCAGTTTACTAGGGGAGCAGTTCTTC	CASSLLGEQFF
NA	TRBJ2-2	NA	TRBV2	TGTGCCAGCAAGGCCCAGGTCAACACCGGGGAGCTGTTTTTT	CASKAQVNTGELFF
NA	TRBJ1-2	NA	TRBV19	TGTGCCAGTAAAACCCTGGAGACGTATGAAGGTGGCTACACCTTC	CASKTLETYEGGYTF
NA	TRBJ1-2	TRBD1	TRBV28	TGTGCCAGCAGTTCACAGGGGCTTGGCTACACCTTC	CASSSQGLGYTF
NA	TRBJ2-7	TRBD2	TRBV5-8	TGTGCCAGCAGCTGGCGAACATCTAGCGGGAGGGCCGCGTCCTACGAGCAGTACTTC	CASSWRTSSGRAASYEQYF
NA	TRBJ1-5	NA	TRBV7-8	TGTGCCAGCAGTCGACGAGGGGAGGATCAGCCCCAGCATTTT	CASSRRGEDQPQHF
NA	TRBJ1-5	NA	TRBV4-3	TGCGCCAGCAGCCAAGAGGCGGGAAGGGGCTACAATCAGCCCCAGCATTTT	CASSQEAGRGYNQPQHF
NA	TRBJ2-7	TRBD1	TRBV3-1/TRBV3-2	TGTGCCAGCAGCCAAGATCCGAGACAGGGGGTCTCCTACGAGCAGTACTTC	CASSQDPRQGVSYEQYF
once	TRBJ2-1	TRBD1	TRBV30	TGTGCCTGGAAAGGGGGCTCGGATGAGCAGTTCTTC	CAWKGGSDEQFF
NA	TRBJ2-7	TRBD1	TRBV6-5	TGTGCCAGCAGGCGCGGACAGGGCTCCTACGAGCAGTACTTC	CASRRGQGSYEQYF
NA	TRBJ2-5	NA	TRBV28	TGTGCCAGCACCGGGGCGGGGTACCAAGAGACCCAGTACTTC	CASTGAGYQETQYF
NA	TRBJ2-3	TRBD1	TRBV19	TGTGCCAGTAGTCTTACGGGACAGAATAGAGGAGATACGCAGTATTTT	CASSLTGQNRGDTQYF
NA	TRBJ1-6	NA	TRBV9	TGTGCCAGCAGCGTAGAAGTCGCGGGGAATTCACCCCTCCACTTT	CASSVEVAGNSPLHF
NA	TRBJ2-2	TRBD2	TRBV10-3	TGTGCCACGGGGACTAGCGGGGGGTATGGCACCGGGGAGCTGTTTTTT	CATGTSGGYGTGELFF
NA	TRBJ2-7	NA	TRBV2	TGTGCCAGCAGTATCTTTTACGAGCAGTACTTC	CASSIFYEQYF
NA	TRBJ2-1	NA	TRBV24-1	TGTGCCACCAGTGATCCCCTCGGGAATGAGCAGTTCTTC	CATSDPLGNEQFF
NA	TRBJ2-1	TRBD2	TRBV5-1	TGCGCCAGCAGCTTGACTAGCGGGGGGGCCAACAATGAGCAGTTCTTC	CASSLTSGGANNEQFF
NA	TRBJ2-1	TRBD2	TRBV5-1	TGCGCCAGCAGCGTACTTAGCGGGAGAATCTACAATGAGCAGTTCTTC	CASSVLSGRIYNEQFF
NA	TRBJ2-7	NA	TRBV9	TGTGCCAGCAGCGTAGAGGGACTCAGCTCCTACGAGCAGTACTTC	CASSVEGLSSYEQYF
NA	TRBJ2-3	TRBD1	TRBV11-2	TGTGCCAGCAGCGGGGGGACAGGGGCCTACACAGATACGCAGTATTTT	CASSGGTGAYTDTQYF
NA	TRBJ2-1	TRBD2	TRBV19	TGTGCCAGTAGTATAAGCCTAGCGGGACTTCGGAATGAGCAGTTCTTC	CASSISLAGLRNEQFF
NA	TRBJ2-1	NA	TRBV3-1/TRBV3-2	TGTGCCAGCAGCCTTTCCTCGGGCAATGAGCAGTTCTTC	CASSLSSGNEQFF
NA	TRBJ1-2	TRBD1	TRBV5-6	TGTGCCAGCAGCTTGATGGGACAGAAGGGAGATGGCTACACCTTC	CASSLMGQKGDGYTF
NA	TRBJ2-2	NA	TRBV3-1/TRBV3-2	TGTGCCAGCAGCCAAGGACGGGCCGGGGAGCTGTTTTTT	CASSQGRAGELFF
NA	TRBJ2-7	TRBD2	TRBV2	TGTGCCAGCAGTGAATTTGACATTAGCGGGAGACTTGGCGAGCAGTACTTC	CASSEFDISGRLGEQYF
NA	TRBJ2-1	TRBD1	TRBV4-3	TGCGCCAGCAGCCAAGATGGTCAGGGGGATGAGCAGTTCTTC	CASSQDGQGDEQFF
NA	TRBJ2-2	NA	TRBV19	TGTGCCAGTAGTGGGACACTTAACACCGGGGAGCTGTTTTTT	CASSGTLNTGELFF
NA	TRBJ2-2	TRBD2	TRBV9	TGTGCCAGCAGCCCCATAGGACTAGCGGGCACCGGGGAGCTGTTTTTT	CASSPIGLAGTGELFF
NA	TRBJ1-2	NA	TRBV6-4	TGTGCCAGCAGTGAATCCGGGCGGGCCTGGTATGGCTACACCTTC	CASSESGRAWYGYTF
NA	TRBJ2-2	NA	TRBV5-1	TGCGCCAGCAGCGGGGACTCCACGAACACCGGGGAGCTGTTTTTT	CASSGDSTNTGELFF
NA	TRBJ2-5	NA	TRBV5-1	TGCGCCAGCAGCTTACAAGGACAGAACCAAGAGACCCAGTACTTC	CASSLQGQNQETQYF
NA	TRBJ2-4	NA	TRBV6-2/TRBV6-3	TGTGCCAGCAGCAGACAGATTTTAGCCAAAAACATTCAGTACTTC	CASSRQILAKNIQYF
NA	TRBJ1-2	TRBD1	TRBV5-4	TGTGCCAGCAGCTTCACAGGGGATGGCTACACCTTC	CASSFTGDGYTF
NA	TRBJ1-5	NA	TRBV7-9	TGTGCCAGCAGCGCCTATAGCAATCAGCCCCAGCATTTT	CASSAYSNQPQHF
NA	TRBJ1-1	NA	TRBV10-2	TGCGCCAGCAGTGAGCAGGGCCTCGAAAGAGCTTTCTTT	CASSEQGLERAFF
NA	TRBJ2-7	TRBD1	TRBV2	TGTGCCAGCAACCCCGGGACAGGGAAATACGAGCAGTACTTC	CASNPGTGKYEQYF
NA	TRBJ2-1	TRBD2	TRBV19	TGTGCCAGTACTACTAGCGGGGGGCGATTGTACAATGAGCAGTTCTTC	CASTTSGGRLYNEQFF
NA	TRBJ2-5	NA	TRBV7-2	TGTGCCAGCAGCTCTCAAGAGACCCAGTACTTC	CASSSQETQYF
NA	TRBJ2-7	TRBD1	TRBV7-9	TGTGCCAACAGCTTATTGGGACAGGGGGCGGGGCAGTACTTC	CANSLLGQGAGQYF
NA	TRBJ2-7	NA	TRBV7-5	TGTGCCAGAAGCTCTCTTTGGGGGGAATCACCCGAGCAGTACTTC	CARSSLWGESPEQYF
NA	TRBJ2-4	NA	TRBV7-2	TGTGCCAGCAGCTGGACCGGACAGCTTACCCAAAACATTCAGTACTTC	CASSWTGQLTQNIQYF
NA	TRBJ1-4	TRBD1	TRBV5-1	TGCGCCAGCAGCTTGGCAGGGGGCTGGAATGAAAAACTGTTTTTT	CASSLAGGWNEKLFF
NA	TRBJ1-6	NA	TRBV14	TGTGCCAGCAGCGGAACCCAGGGTCCCAGCTCCTATAATTCACCCCTCCACTTT	CASSGTQGPSSYNSPLHF
many	TRBJ2-7	NA	TRBV7-2	TGTGCCAGCAGCACCCGACAAAGCTACGAGCAGTACTTC	CASSTRQSYEQYF
few	TRBJ1-2	NA	TRBV10-3	TGTGCCATCAGTGACCGGGGGGTTTATCAGGGCTACACCTTC	CAISDRGVYQGYTF
NA	TRBJ1-5	NA	TRBV7-2	TGTGCCAGCAGCTTAGCACACGACAGGATTCAGCCCCAGCATTTT	CASSLAHDRIQPQHF
NA	TRBJ1-2	TRBD1	TRBV19	TGTGCCAGTAGTATAACCGGTTCTATGGGGACAGGGCGGCCCTACACCTTC	CASSITGSMGTGRPYTF